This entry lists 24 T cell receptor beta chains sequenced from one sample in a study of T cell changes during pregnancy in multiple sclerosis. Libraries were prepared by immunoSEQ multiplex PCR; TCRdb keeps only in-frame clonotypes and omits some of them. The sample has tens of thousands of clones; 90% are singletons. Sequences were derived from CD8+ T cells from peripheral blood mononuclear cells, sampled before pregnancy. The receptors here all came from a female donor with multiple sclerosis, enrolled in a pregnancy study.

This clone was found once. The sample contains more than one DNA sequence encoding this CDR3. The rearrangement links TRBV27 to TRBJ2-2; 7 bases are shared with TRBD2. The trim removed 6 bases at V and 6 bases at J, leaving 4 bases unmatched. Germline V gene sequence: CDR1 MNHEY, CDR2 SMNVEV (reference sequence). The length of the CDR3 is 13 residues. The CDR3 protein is CASSVGGAGELFF. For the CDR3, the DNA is TGTGCCAGCAGCGTGGGGGGGGCCGGGGAGCTGTTTTTT.

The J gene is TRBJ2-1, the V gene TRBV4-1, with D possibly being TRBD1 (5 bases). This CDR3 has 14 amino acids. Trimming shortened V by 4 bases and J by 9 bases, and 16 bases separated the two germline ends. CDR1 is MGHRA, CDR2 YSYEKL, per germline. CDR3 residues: CASSPIGQGGEQFF. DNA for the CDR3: TGCGCCAGCAGCCCCATTGGCCAGGGCGGTGAGCAGTTCTTC.

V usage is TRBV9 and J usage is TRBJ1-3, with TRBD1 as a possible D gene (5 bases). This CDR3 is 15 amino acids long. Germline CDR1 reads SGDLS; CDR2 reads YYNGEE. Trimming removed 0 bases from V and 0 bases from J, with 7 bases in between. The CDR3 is CASSVGGLSGNTIYF. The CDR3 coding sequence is TGTGCCAGCAGCGTAGGGGGACTCTCTGGAAACACCATATATTTT.

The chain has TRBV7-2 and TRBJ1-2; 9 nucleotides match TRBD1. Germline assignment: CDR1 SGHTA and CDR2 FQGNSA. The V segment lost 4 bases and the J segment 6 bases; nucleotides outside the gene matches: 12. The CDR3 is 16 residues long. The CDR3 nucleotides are TGTGCCAGCAGCTCAGGAATCCGGGACAGGGATCATGGCTACACCTTC. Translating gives CASSSGIRDRDHGYTF.

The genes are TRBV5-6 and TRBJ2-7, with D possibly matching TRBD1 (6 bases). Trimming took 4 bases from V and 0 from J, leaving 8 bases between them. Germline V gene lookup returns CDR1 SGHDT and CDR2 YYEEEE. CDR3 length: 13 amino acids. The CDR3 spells CASSTGSSYEQYF. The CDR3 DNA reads TGTGCCAGCAGCACAGGGTCCTCCTACGAGCAGTACTTC.

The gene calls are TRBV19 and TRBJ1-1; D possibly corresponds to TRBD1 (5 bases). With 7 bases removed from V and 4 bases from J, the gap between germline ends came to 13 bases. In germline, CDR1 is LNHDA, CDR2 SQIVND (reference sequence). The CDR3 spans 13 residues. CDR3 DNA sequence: TGTGCCAGTACCATCGGGGGGACCACTGAAGCTTTCTTT. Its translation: CASTIGGTTEAFF.

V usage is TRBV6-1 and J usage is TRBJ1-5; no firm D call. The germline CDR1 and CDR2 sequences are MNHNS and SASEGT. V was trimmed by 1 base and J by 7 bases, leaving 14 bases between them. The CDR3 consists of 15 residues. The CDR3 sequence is CASSEGVEGKQPQHF. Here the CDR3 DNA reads TGTGCCAGCAGTGAAGGGGTTGAGGGTAAACAGCCCCAGCATTTT.

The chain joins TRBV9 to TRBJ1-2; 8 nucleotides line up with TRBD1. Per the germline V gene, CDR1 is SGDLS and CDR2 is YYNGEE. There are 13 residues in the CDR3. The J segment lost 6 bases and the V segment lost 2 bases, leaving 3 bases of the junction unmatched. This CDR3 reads CASSVWTGNGYTF. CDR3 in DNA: TGTGCCAGCAGCGTCTGGACAGGGAATGGCTACACCTTC. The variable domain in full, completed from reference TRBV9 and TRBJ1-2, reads DSGVTQTPKHLITATGQRVTLRCSPRSGDLSVYWYQQSLDQGLQFLIQYYNGEERAKGNILERFSAQQFPDLHSELNLSSLELGDSALYFCASSVWTGNGYTFGSGTRLTVV.

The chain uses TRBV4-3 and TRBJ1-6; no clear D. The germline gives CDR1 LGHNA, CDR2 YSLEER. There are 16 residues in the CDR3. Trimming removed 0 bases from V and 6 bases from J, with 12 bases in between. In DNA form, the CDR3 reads TGCGCCAGCAGCCAAGATCGTCAGATTTTTAATTCACCCCTCCACTTT. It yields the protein CASSQDRQIFNSPLHF.

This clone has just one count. The CDR3 spells CASSLLAVSNQPQHF. The CDR3, as DNA: TGTGCCAGCAGCTTATTGGCAGTTAGCAATCAGCCCCAGCATTTT. The rearrangement links TRBV11-2 to TRBJ1-5; no definite D call. CDR1 is SGHAT and CDR2 is FQNNGV in the germline V gene. The germline V and J ends were trimmed by 2 bases and 0 bases, with 8 bases remaining between them. CDR3 length: 15 amino acids.

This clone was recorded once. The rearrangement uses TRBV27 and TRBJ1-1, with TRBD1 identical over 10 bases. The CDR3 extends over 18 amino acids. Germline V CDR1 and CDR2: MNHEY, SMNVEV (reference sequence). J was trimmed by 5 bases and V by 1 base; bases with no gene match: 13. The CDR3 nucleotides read TGTGCCAGCAGTTTATACACCCGACAGGGGGCAGCGGAAACTGAAGCTTTCTTT. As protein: CASSLYTRQGAAETEAFF.

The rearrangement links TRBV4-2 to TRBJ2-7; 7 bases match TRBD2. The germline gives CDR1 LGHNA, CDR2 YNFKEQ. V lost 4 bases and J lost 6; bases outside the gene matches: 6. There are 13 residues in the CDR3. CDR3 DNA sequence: TGTGCCAGCAGCCTTGGACTAGAGGGCGAGCAGTACTTC. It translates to CASSLGLEGEQYF.

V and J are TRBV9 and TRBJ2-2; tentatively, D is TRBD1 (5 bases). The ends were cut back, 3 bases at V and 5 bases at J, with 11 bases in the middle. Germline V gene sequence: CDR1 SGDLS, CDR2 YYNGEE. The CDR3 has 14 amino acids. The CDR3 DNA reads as TGTGCCAGCAGCGAGGCCAGGGCGACCGGGGAGCTGTTTTTT. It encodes CASSEARATGELFF.

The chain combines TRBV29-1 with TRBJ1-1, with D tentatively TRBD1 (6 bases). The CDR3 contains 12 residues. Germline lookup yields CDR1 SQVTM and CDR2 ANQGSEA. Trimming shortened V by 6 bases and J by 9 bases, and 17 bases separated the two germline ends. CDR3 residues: CSVPTGTRQAFF. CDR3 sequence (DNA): TGCAGCGTCCCTACCGGGACAAGACAAGCTTTCTTT.

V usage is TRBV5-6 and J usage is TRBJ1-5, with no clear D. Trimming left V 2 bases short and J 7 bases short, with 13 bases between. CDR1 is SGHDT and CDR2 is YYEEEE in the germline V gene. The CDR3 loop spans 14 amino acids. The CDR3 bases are TGTGCCAGCAGCTTAAACGGGGAAGGGCAGCCCCAGCATTTT. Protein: CASSLNGEGQPQHF.

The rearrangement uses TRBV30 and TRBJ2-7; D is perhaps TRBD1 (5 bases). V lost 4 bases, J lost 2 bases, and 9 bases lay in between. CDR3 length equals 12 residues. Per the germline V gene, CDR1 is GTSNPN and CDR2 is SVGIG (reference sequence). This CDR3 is CAWKQGPYEQYF. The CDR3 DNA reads TGTGCCTGGAAGCAGGGCCCCTACGAGCAGTACTTC.

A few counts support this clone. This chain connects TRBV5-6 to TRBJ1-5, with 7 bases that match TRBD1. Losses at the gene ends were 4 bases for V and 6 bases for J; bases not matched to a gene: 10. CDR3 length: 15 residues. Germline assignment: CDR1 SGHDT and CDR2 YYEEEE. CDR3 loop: CASSPGRGRSQPQHF. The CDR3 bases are TGTGCCAGCAGCCCGGGAAGGGGGCGAAGTCAGCCCCAGCATTTT.

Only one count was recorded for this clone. The CDR3 DNA reads as TGTGCCAGCAGGGGAGCCACTGAAGCTTTCTTT. Amino acids: CASRGATEAFF. This chain links TRBV2 with TRBJ1-1; D remains ambiguous. This CDR3 is 11 amino acids long. Between the trimmed V and J ends, which lost 6 bases and 4 bases, there was a span of 6 bases. In germline, CDR1 is SNHLY, CDR2 FYNNEI.

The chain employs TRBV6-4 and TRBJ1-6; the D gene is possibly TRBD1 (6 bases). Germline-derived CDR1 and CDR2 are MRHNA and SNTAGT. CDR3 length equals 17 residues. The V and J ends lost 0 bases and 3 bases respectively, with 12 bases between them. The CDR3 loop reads CASSDSGEGGYNSPLHF. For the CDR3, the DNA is TGTGCCAGCAGTGACTCGGGGGAAGGGGGCTATAATTCACCCCTCCACTTT.

The CDR3 bases are TGTGCCAGCAGCCTTGGACAGGGGAACGAGCAGTACTTC. It is translated as CASSLGQGNEQYF. The chain employs TRBV7-3 and TRBJ2-7; 9 bases match TRBD1. Germline lookup yields CDR1 SGHTA and CDR2 FQGTGA. Losses at the gene ends were 5 bases for V and 5 bases for J; bases not matched to a gene: 4. The CDR3 has 13 amino acids.

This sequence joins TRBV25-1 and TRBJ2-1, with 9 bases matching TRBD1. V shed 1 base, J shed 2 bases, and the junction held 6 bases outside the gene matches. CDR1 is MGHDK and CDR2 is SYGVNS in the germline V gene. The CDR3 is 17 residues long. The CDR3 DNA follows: TGTGCCAGCAGTGAATCCTGGACAGGGGTTGCCTACAATGAGCAGTTCTTC. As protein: CASSESWTGVAYNEQFF. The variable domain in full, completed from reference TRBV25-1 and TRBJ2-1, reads EADIYQTPRYLVIGTGKKITLECSQTMGHDKMYWYQQDPGMELHLIHYSYGVNSTEKGDLSSESTVSRIRTEHFPLTLESARPSHTSQYLCASSESWTGVAYNEQFFGPGTRLTVL.

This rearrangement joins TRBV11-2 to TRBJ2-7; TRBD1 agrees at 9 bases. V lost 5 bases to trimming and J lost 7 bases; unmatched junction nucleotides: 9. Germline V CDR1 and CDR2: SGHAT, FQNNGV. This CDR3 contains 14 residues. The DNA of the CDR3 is TGTGCCAGCAGCCTGGGACAGGGAACTGGTGAGCAGTACTTC. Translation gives CASSLGQGTGEQYF.

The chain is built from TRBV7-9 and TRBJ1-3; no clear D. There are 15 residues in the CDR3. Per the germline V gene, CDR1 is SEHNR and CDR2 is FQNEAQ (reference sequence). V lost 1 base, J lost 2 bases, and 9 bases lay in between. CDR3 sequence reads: CASSLVGVTGNTIYF. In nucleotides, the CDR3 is TGTGCCAGCAGCTTAGTTGGAGTTACTGGAAACACCATATATTTT.

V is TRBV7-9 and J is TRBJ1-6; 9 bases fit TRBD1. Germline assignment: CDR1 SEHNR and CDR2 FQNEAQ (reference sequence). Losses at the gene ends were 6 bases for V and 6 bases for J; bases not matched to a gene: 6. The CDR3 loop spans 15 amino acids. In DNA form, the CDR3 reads TGTGCCAGCAGGGGGACAGGGACCTTTAATTCACCCCTCCACTTT. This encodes CASRGTGTFNSPLHF. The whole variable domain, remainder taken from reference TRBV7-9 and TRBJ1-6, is DTGVSQNPRHKITKRGQNVTFRCDPISEHNRLYWYRQTLGQGPEFLTYFQNEAQLEKSRLLSDRFSAERPKGSFSTLEIQRTEQGDSAMYLCASRGTGTFNSPLHFGNGTRLTVT.